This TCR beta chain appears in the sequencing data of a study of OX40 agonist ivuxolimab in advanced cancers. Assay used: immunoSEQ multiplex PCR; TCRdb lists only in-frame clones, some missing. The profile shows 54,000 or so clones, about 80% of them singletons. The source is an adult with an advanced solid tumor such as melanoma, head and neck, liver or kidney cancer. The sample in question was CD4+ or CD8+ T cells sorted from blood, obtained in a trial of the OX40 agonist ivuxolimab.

The CDR3 DNA is TGTGCCAGCAAAAAGGCCCACGGGAACACCGGGGAGCTGTTTTTT. This sequence encodes CASKKAHGNTGELFF. This chain connects TRBV6-5 to TRBJ2-2; the D is unclear. Looked up from germline, CDR1 is MNHEY and CDR2 is SVGAGI. V was clipped by 7 bases and J by 1 base, with 13 bases between them. CDR3 length: 15 amino acids.